Each of the 25 T cell receptor beta chains below was sequenced from the same sample in a study of blood T cell repertoires in COVID-19. Sequenced by immunoSEQ multiplex PCR; TCRdb stores in-frame clones only, minus some. The repertoire holds 150,000 to 200,000 clones, with about 85% as singletons. Sequencing used PBMCs or T cells enriched from blood (not recorded which). The origin of the receptors is a woman aged 30 to 39 who had recovered from COVID-19.

V is TRBV5-1 and J is TRBJ2-1; 7 bases fit TRBD2. Trimming took 2 bases from V and 7 from J; bases not matched to a gene: 9. Germline CDR1 reads SGHRS; CDR2 reads YFSETQ. The CDR3 has 15 residues. CDR3 nucleotide sequence: TGCGCCAGCAGCTTAGGGCCTGCGGGGGAAAATGAGCAGTTCTTC. As protein: CASSLGPAGENEQFF.

This clone came up a few times. DNA of the CDR3: TGTGCCAGCAGAGCTCCGACAGGGCCCCTAGAGACCCAGTACTTC. It translates to CASRAPTGPLETQYF. This chain connects TRBV25-1 to TRBJ2-5, with 7 bases aligning to TRBD1. The CDR3 extends over 15 amino acids. Germline CDR1 MGHDK, CDR2 SYGVNS. Unmatched junction bases numbered 11, after V lost 6 bases and J lost 4 bases.

The V gene is TRBV11-3, the J gene TRBJ2-3, with 14 bases matching TRBD2. CDR3 length: 16 amino acids. Trimming at V came to 5 bases and at J to 2 bases, leaving 3 bases not matched to a gene. Looked up from germline, CDR1 is SGHNT and CDR2 is YENEEA. CDR3: CASSTGLAGDTDTQYF. The DNA of the CDR3 is TGTGCCAGCAGCACGGGACTAGCGGGGGACACAGATACGCAGTATTTT.

The gene calls are TRBV24-1 and TRBJ2-7; D may be TRBD2 (7 bases). Germline V lookup: CDR1 KGHDR, CDR2 SFDVKD. With 4 bases removed from V and 4 bases from J, the gap between germline ends came to 16 bases. The length of the CDR3 is 15 residues. Written as DNA, the CDR3 is TGTGCCACCAGTGACTTACAGGGAGGGGTGTACGAGCAGTACTTC. It is translated as CATSDLQGGVYEQYF.

This clone was detected once. The chain combines TRBV6-5 with TRBJ1-2; no definite D call. The CDR3 has 13 residues. V was shortened by 2 bases and J by 0 bases, with 4 bases between the two germline ends. Germline CDR1 reads MNHEY; CDR2 reads SVGAGI. Here the CDR3 DNA reads TGTGCCAGCAGTTACCGCGCTAACTATGGCTACACCTTC. It encodes CASSYRANYGYTF.

This chain uses TRBV5-1 with TRBJ1-1; TRBD1 might be the D (6 bases). The germline gives CDR1 SGHRS, CDR2 YFSETQ. Trimming took off 2 bases at V and 1 base at J, with 9 bases between the two ends. CDR3 size: 14 residues. CDR3 sequence (DNA): TGCGCCAGCAGCTTAAGGACAGAGAACACTGAAGCTTTCTTT. This codes for CASSLRTENTEAFF.

The rearrangement links TRBV6-5 to TRBJ1-2, with TRBD1 identical over 7 bases. The germline V gene has CDR1 MNHEY and CDR2 SVGAGI. This CDR3 region has 15 residues. Trimming took 5 bases from V and 0 from J; bases not matched to a gene: 6. The CDR3 DNA is TGTGCCAGCAGTCCCGACAGGGCCACTAACTATGGCTACACCTTC. It encodes CASSPDRATNYGYTF.

This clone was observed once. The chain links TRBV3-1 (or the pseudogene TRBV3-2) to TRBJ2-5; 8 nucleotides agree with TRBD2. Germline-derived CDR1 and CDR2 are LGHDT and YNNKEL (reference sequence). The J segment lost 2 bases and the V segment lost 0 bases, leaving 2 bases of the junction unmatched. This CDR3 region has 15 residues. The CDR3 protein is CASSQDLAGQETQYF. The CDR3 bases are TGTGCCAGCAGCCAAGATTTAGCGGGACAAGAGACCCAGTACTTC.

The rearrangement joins TRBV7-3 to TRBJ2-1; D gene ambiguous. The CDR3 is 16 amino acids. Per germline, CDR1 SGHTA and CDR2 FQGTGA. Trimming removed 2 bases from V and 1 base from J, with 12 bases in between. The CDR3 coding sequence is TGTGCCAGCAGCTTACGGTTAACTCCTTCCTACAATGAGCAGTTCTTC. Its translation: CASSLRLTPSYNEQFF.

This clone appeared many times. V usage is TRBV6-6 and J usage is TRBJ2-7, with 8 bases that match TRBD2. CDR3 length: 19 residues. Germline assignment: CDR1 MNHNY and CDR2 SVGAGI (reference sequence). V was pared by 5 bases and J by 2 bases, with 20 bases of the junction left unmatched. The CDR3 loop reads CASSPQDSRHGRATYEQYF. The CDR3 coding sequence is TGTGCCAGCAGTCCTCAGGACAGCCGACACGGGAGGGCCACCTACGAGCAGTACTTC.

The chain is built from TRBV7-9 and TRBJ2-1, with 7 positions matching TRBD2. CDR3 size: 14 residues. Per germline, CDR1 SEHNR and CDR2 FQNEAQ (reference sequence). V gave up 6 bases and J gave up 5 bases; unmatched junction bases: 7. CDR3 region: CASRQAGPHNEQFF. Here the CDR3 DNA reads TGTGCCAGCAGGCAAGCGGGACCACACAATGAGCAGTTCTTC.

The chain has TRBV7-6 and TRBJ2-7, with TRBD2 matching over 9 bases. Germline trimming cut 5 bases from V and 1 base from J; bases unmatched to any gene: 6. Germline V gene data show CDR1 as SGHVS and CDR2 as FNYEAQ. This CDR3 has 15 amino acids. The CDR3 sequence is CASSLRSGGSYEQYF. The CDR3 region has the DNA TGTGCCAGCAGCCTTCGGAGCGGGGGGTCCTACGAGCAGTACTTC.

The chain carries TRBV12-3 or TRBV12-4 and TRBJ1-2; D is perhaps TRBD1 (5 bases). Trimming removed 5 bases at V and 9 bases at J, with 16 bases between. This CDR3 region has 13 residues. The CDR3 here is CASSNERDHRYTF. CDR3 sequence (DNA): TGTGCCAGCAGTAATGAGCGGGACCACCGCTACACCTTC.

This chain joins TRBV11-3 and TRBJ2-1, with 8 bases matching TRBD2. CDR1 SGHNT and CDR2 YENEEA come from the germline V gene. This CDR3 contains 19 residues. J was trimmed by 0 bases and V by 8 bases; bases with no gene match: 18. The DNA for the CDR3 is TGTGCCAGCCCTAAGCGGTGGAGCGGGAGACCGACCTCCTACAATGAGCAGTTCTTC. Translation: CASPKRWSGRPTSYNEQFF.

CDR3 sequence: CASSLDRGLQETQYF. For the CDR3, the DNA is TGTGCCAGCAGCTTAGACAGGGGCCTCCAAGAGACCCAGTACTTC. The chain joins TRBV7-2 to TRBJ2-5; 7 bases fit TRBD1. From germline, CDR1 is SGHTA and CDR2 FQGNSA. The CDR3 loop spans 15 amino acids. The V gene end was trimmed by 1 base and the J gene end by 1 base; junction bases not matched to a gene: 3.

J is TRBJ1-5 and V is TRBV11-3, with 9 bases fitting TRBD1. The germline gives CDR1 SGHNT, CDR2 YENEEA. After removal of 1 base from V and 4 bases from J, the junction contained 2 bases not matched to a gene. This CDR3 comprises 15 residues. CDR3 loop: CASSLGGQGNQPQHF. Here the CDR3 DNA reads TGTGCCAGCAGCTTAGGAGGACAGGGGAATCAGCCCCAGCATTTT.

The chain couples TRBV3-1 (or the pseudogene TRBV3-2) to TRBJ2-2; 11 nucleotides line up with TRBD1. The CDR3 spans 20 residues. CDR1 LGHDT and CDR2 YNNKEL come from the germline V gene (reference sequence). Trimming cost V 4 bases and J 0 bases; bases outside gene matches: 13. The CDR3, as DNA: TGTGCCAGCAGCCCTACCTGGGACAGGGGGAACTTTACGAACACCGGGGAGCTGTTTTTT. It encodes CASSPTWDRGNFTNTGELFF.

The chain couples TRBV2 to TRBJ2-1, with 8 bases lining up with TRBD2. V lost 6 bases, J lost 8 bases, and 3 bases stayed unmatched. Germline V gene sequence: CDR1 SNHLY, CDR2 FYNNEI. The length of the CDR3 is 12 residues. The CDR3 protein is CASRGLGDEQFF. CDR3 in DNA: TGTGCCAGCAGGGGACTAGGCGATGAGCAGTTCTTC.

V usage is TRBV10-3 and J usage is TRBJ2-7; possible D gene TRBD2, 5 bases. The CDR3 contains 14 residues. Between the trimmed V and J ends, which lost 3 bases and 2 bases, there was a span of 11 bases. The germline CDR1 and CDR2 sequences are ENHRY and SYGVKD. CDR3 in amino acids: CAISDEVGAYEQYF. As DNA, the CDR3 is TGTGCCATCAGTGACGAGGTGGGAGCCTACGAGCAGTACTTC.

The chain links TRBV18 to TRBJ2-2; TRBD1 agrees at 7 bases. This CDR3 comprises 16 residues. CDR1 is KGHSH and CDR2 is LQKENI in the germline V gene. J lost 4 bases, V lost 2 bases, and 7 bases had no gene match. The CDR3: CASSPSPTGLTGELFF. CDR3 coding DNA: TGTGCCAGCTCACCATCACCGACAGGGCTCACCGGGGAGCTGTTTTTT.

The rearrangement joins TRBV18 to TRBJ1-3, with TRBD1 identical over 9 bases. The CDR3 extends over 14 amino acids. V was pared by 0 bases and J by 7 bases, with 1 base of the junction left unmatched. Germline V gene sequence: CDR1 KGHSH, CDR2 LQKENI. This CDR3 reads CASSPPTGGNTIYF. The CDR3 region has the DNA TGTGCCAGCTCACCACCAACAGGGGGCAACACCATATATTTT.

The V call is TRBV7-8, the J call TRBJ1-1, with 7 bases matching TRBD1. With V trimmed by 5 bases and J by 2 bases, 8 bases remained unmatched. CDR1 and CDR2 from the germline V gene are SGHVS and FQNEAQ. This CDR3 region has 15 residues. The CDR3, as DNA: TGTGCCAGCAGCCAACTAACAGGGGCCAACACTGAAGCTTTCTTT. Its protein product is CASSQLTGANTEAFF.

The chain uses TRBV4-3 and TRBJ2-1; 10 bases agree with TRBD2. The V gene end was trimmed by 4 bases and the J gene end by 6 bases; junction bases not matched to a gene: 6. The CDR3 length is 15 residues. Looked up from germline, CDR1 is LGHNA and CDR2 is YSLEER. This CDR3 is CASSPRLAGSNEQFF. CDR3 nucleotides: TGCGCCAGCAGCCCCAGACTAGCGGGTAGCAATGAGCAGTTCTTC.

This sequence joins TRBV27 and TRBJ2-7; 8 bases match TRBD2. Per germline, CDR1 MNHEY and CDR2 SMNVEV (reference sequence). Trimming removed 0 bases from V and 2 bases from J; junction bases left unmatched: 3. CDR3 size: 15 residues. In DNA, the CDR3 is TGTGCCAGCAGTTTATCTGCGGGGGGTACCTACGAGCAGTACTTC. Its protein product is CASSLSAGGTYEQYF.

The J gene is TRBJ1-2, the V gene TRBV2; the D is unclear. Between the trimmed V and J ends, which lost 3 bases and 5 bases, there was a span of 10 bases. The length of the CDR3 is 13 residues. CDR1 SNHLY and CDR2 FYNNEI come from the germline V gene. The CDR3 sequence is CASSEIDKYGYTF. The CDR3 DNA sequence: TGTGCCAGCAGTGAGATCGACAAATATGGCTACACCTTC.